The source of this T cell receptor beta chain is a study of Ad26.COV2.S vaccination and SARS-CoV-2 variants (dated by TCRdb to about 2021). Context from the whole study: Donors in the vaccine arm were drawn from COV1001, a phase I-IIa trial of Ad26.COV2.S in healthy adults that was multicentre, randomized, double-blind and placebo-controlled. Ad26.COV2.S was administered intramuscularly at 5 x 10^10 or 1 x 10^11 viral particles, either as a single shot or as two shots given 56 days apart. TCRbeta repertoire sequencing was used to assess the specificity and breadth of SARS-CoV-2-reactive T cell receptors after Ad26.COV2.S vaccination. The TCR-sequenced set comprised about 32 samples: roughly 19 Ad26.COV2.S vaccine recipients, 5 placebo recipients and 8 SARS-CoV-2 convalescent individuals. Participants in the trial were split at random into five groups of five each, receiving low-dose or high-dose Ad26.COV2.S once or twice, or else placebo on both occasions. Throughout the experiments and outcome assessment, investigators stayed blinded to trial group allocation.

Including cysteine and phenylalanine, the CDR3 has 13 amino acids. The DNA shown is the 39-base CDR3, in frame from base 1. Trimming takes 4 bases from V and 4 bases from J, and the germline ends sit 10 bases apart. CDR1 is given as MNHNY and CDR2 as SVGAGI, both from the germline V gene (reference sequence). Worth noting for this clone: The antigen it recognizes is unknown. Base qualities are not recorded, but no much larger clone differs from it by a single base.

The sample's treatment or condition label, in plain terms: 19 received Ad26.COV2.S at low or high dose, single or two shots; 5 received placebo; per-sample allocation not given. For vaccine and placebo recipients, the sequenced repertoires came from samples collected on day 63 after the first injection. Between 29 July and 7 August 2020, Cohort 1b enrolled about 27 adults aged 18-55 years at one site in Boston, USA. Ad26.COV2.S was a replication-incompetent adenovirus type 26 vector that expressed a prefusion-stabilized SARS-CoV-2 spike protein derived from the original Wuhan strain. Here is what the overall study found, with its caveats: The study lacked the statistical power to compare responses across vaccine doses or regimens. Substantial breadth of spike-specific CD8+ and CD4+ T cell responses was reported after vaccination. The authors noted that the TCR breadth and depth analyses may have underestimated total T cell responses. Spike-specific TCR breadth was higher in Ad26.COV2.S recipients than in placebo recipients (P = 0.0014). Comparable non-spike TCR breadth was observed between vaccine and placebo recipients, consistent with only spike being contained in the vaccine.

The immunoSEQ Assay was the method used to sequence TCRbeta CDR3 regions. After extraction, genomic DNA underwent amplification by bias-controlled multiplex PCR, followed by high-throughput sequencing. The authors' analysis ran thus. To quantify the absolute abundance of each unique TCRbeta CDR3 region, sequences were collapsed and filtered. T cell fraction was estimated by normalizing TCRbeta template counts to usable DNA, which was measured by amplifying reference genes present in all nucleated cells. Repertoire TCRs were annotated as SARS-CoV-2-specific by exact matching of V gene, CDR3 amino acid sequence and J gene to a known reactive TCR set. The reference SARS-CoV-2 TCR set was derived from MIRA and filtered for enrichment in COVID-19-positive ImmuneCODE repertoires, a step that removed public or cross-reactive TCRs. Based on the MIRA antigens, annotated TCRs were further analysed at the level of specific ORF or position within ORF. Depth was the summed frequency of annotated unique rearrangements, while breadth was defined as annotated unique rearrangements over total unique productive rearrangements. TCR breadth was compared between groups using two-sided Wilcoxon rank-sum tests. What TCRdb holds here is the immuneACCESS table cut down to in-frame rearrangements. Part of the clones is not present; checked against another copy, under half of the missing clones reflect an unresolved V gene, and the others are unexplained. That table gives V, J and clone size, and the DNA gave D and trimming. Within this sample are 400,000 to 500,000 clones, with 88% of them counted one time only. In total, the top ten clones hold 3.6% of the sample.

The sample was peripheral blood, taken in a trial of Ad26.COV2.S vaccine versus placebo. The V and J genes are TRBV6-6 and TRBJ1-2; the D segment could be TRBD1, given 6 matching bases. The clonotype comes from a person between 18 and 65 years old who received the Ad26.COV2.S COVID-19 vaccine or a placebo. The sequenced DNA: TGTGCCAGCAGTTCCGGGACAATCTATGGCTACACCTTC. It translates to CASSSGTIYGYTF.